The clone carrying this T cell receptor beta chain was found many times. The antigen is undetermined. There are 12 residues in the CDR3. Trimming pared 3 bases from V and 2 bases from J, leaving 1 base between. Germline V CDR1 and CDR2: LNHDA, SQIVND (reference sequence). TCRdb passed the multiplex PCR reads through MiXCR, listing each CDR3 protein once. Here the sample spans over 200,000 distinct CDR3 sequences, 32% being singletons. These data belong to a study of breast tumors, draining lymph nodes, adjacent tissues. Breast cancer patients provided tissue from their axillary draining lymph nodes. Broader study findings: Tumors had less TCR diversity than lymph nodes, more than nontumor tissue.

The V and J genes are TRBV19 and TRBJ2-2; no definite D call. Input material: axillary lymph node tissue. The TCR comes from a female donor with breast cancer. Some clones in this sample may be carry-over from other donors' samples. Here the CDR3 reads CASSINTGELFF. In DNA, the CDR3 is TGTGCCAGTAGTATTAACACCGGGGAGCTGTTTTTT.